This record looks at one T cell receptor beta chain sequence and its context. This sample stems from a study of early stage breast cancer tumors. This CDR3 region has 15 residues. After removal of 4 bases from V and 10 bases from J, the junction contained 13 bases not matched to a gene. Germline CDR1 is SGHDT and CDR2 is YYEEEE. Measured with immunoSEQ multiplex PCR; TCRdb has only the in-frame clones, and not every one. This table has approximately 10,000 clones, roughly 69% appearing once. V is TRBV5-6 and J is TRBJ2-1; TRBD2 aligns across 8 bases. The sequence came from a person in their 40s with breast cancer. Sequenced: breast tumor tissue. The CDR3 region has the DNA TGTGCCAGCAGCCGCAGCGGGAGCGCTAACCGGGAGCAGTTCTTC. Translating gives CASSRSGSANREQFF.